The 5 T cell receptor beta chains given below trace back to one sample, sequenced in a study of shared clonotypes between healthy human individuals. Profiled with immunoSEQ multiplex PCR; TCRdb holds only in-frame clones, not every one. Here the sample spans 1.4 million to 1.5 million clones, 95% to 97% being singletons. Sequenced material: naive CD4+ T cells sorted from blood. The subset is: CD45RA+ positively selected. The receptors shown here come from a man aged 25-45 years in good health.

The V call is TRBV27, the J call TRBJ1-1, with D maybe TRBD1 (6 bases). Germline CDR1 MNHEY, CDR2 SMNVEV (reference sequence). The CDR3 sequence is 16 residues long. V dropped 3 bases and J dropped 1 base, with 15 bases sitting between them. The CDR3 is CASSFFGGAKNTEAFF. CDR3 nucleotide sequence: TGTGCCAGCAGTTTTTTCGGGGGCGCTAAGAACACTGAAGCTTTCTTT.

This clone has just one count. V and J are TRBV4-1 and TRBJ2-5, with unresolved D. Trimming took off 5 bases at V and 4 bases at J, with 14 bases between the two ends. Germline CDR1 is MGHRA and CDR2 is YSYEKL. The CDR3 spans 14 residues. The chain's CDR3 is CASSTQSLGETQYF. The CDR3 DNA is TGCGCCAGCAGCACACAATCTCTGGGAGAGACCCAGTACTTC.

This chain uses TRBV18 with TRBJ1-4, with D possibly being TRBD1 (5 bases). CDR1 and CDR2 from the germline V gene are KGHSH and LQKENI. Trimming took off 3 bases at V and 6 bases at J, with 8 bases between the two ends. The CDR3 spans 13 residues. CDR3 DNA sequence: TGTGCCAGCTCACCGCAGGGTTATGAAAAACTGTTTTTT. It encodes CASSPQGYEKLFF.

The V and J genes are TRBV20-1 and TRBJ2-7; possible D gene TRBD2, 5 bases. V lost 5 bases and J 6 bases, leaving 11 bases between the germline ends. Germline V lookup: CDR1 DFQATT, CDR2 SNEGSKA (reference sequence). The CDR3 spans 11 residues. CDR3 residues: CSAPSPSEQYF. Here the CDR3 DNA reads TGCAGTGCTCCTAGCCCCTCCGAGCAGTACTTC.

The J gene is TRBJ1-1, the V gene TRBV9; D is perhaps TRBD1 (5 bases). Per germline, CDR1 SGDLS and CDR2 YYNGEE. Trimming cost V 5 bases and J 0 bases, with 8 bases left between them. CDR3 length equals 13 residues. In DNA form, the CDR3 reads TGTGCCAGCAGTCCAGGGATGAACACTGAAGCTTTCTTT. Amino acid sequence: CASSPGMNTEAFF. Full variable domain (remainder filled in from reference TRBV9 and TRBJ1-1): DSGVTQTPKHLITATGQRVTLRCSPRSGDLSVYWYQQSLDQGLQFLIQYYNGEERAKGNILERFSAQQFPDLHSELNLSSLELGDSALYFCASSPGMNTEAFFGQGTRLTVV.